This section outlines one T cell receptor beta chain sequence together with its context. Its antigen remains unidentified. This sample was taken from a study of cytomegalovirus exposure and HLA in healthy donors. Germline CDR1 and CDR2: MNHEY and SVGAGI. This CDR3 is 13 amino acids long. The V and J ends lost 4 bases and 6 bases respectively, with 10 bases between them. 60 Vbeta and 13 Jbeta primers were used in PCR. TCRdb's copy holds only in-frame clones and misses some; the assay was immunoSEQ multiplex PCR. This listing includes 130,000 or so clones. Study results and limitations: A later analysis showed that HLA-associated TCR beta chains had undergone more clonal expansion than equally common others.

In nominal health when sampled, donors likely had unrecorded immune exposures nonetheless. V gene TRBV6-5 combines with J gene TRBJ1-5; D may be TRBD1 (6 bases). The material sequenced was PBMCs. This receptor was identified in a woman between 18 and 29 years old in good health and CMV-seronegative. Written as DNA, the CDR3 is TGTGCCAGCAGTTCCCAACAGGGTCAGCCCCAGCATTTT. Its protein product is CASSSQQGQPQHF.